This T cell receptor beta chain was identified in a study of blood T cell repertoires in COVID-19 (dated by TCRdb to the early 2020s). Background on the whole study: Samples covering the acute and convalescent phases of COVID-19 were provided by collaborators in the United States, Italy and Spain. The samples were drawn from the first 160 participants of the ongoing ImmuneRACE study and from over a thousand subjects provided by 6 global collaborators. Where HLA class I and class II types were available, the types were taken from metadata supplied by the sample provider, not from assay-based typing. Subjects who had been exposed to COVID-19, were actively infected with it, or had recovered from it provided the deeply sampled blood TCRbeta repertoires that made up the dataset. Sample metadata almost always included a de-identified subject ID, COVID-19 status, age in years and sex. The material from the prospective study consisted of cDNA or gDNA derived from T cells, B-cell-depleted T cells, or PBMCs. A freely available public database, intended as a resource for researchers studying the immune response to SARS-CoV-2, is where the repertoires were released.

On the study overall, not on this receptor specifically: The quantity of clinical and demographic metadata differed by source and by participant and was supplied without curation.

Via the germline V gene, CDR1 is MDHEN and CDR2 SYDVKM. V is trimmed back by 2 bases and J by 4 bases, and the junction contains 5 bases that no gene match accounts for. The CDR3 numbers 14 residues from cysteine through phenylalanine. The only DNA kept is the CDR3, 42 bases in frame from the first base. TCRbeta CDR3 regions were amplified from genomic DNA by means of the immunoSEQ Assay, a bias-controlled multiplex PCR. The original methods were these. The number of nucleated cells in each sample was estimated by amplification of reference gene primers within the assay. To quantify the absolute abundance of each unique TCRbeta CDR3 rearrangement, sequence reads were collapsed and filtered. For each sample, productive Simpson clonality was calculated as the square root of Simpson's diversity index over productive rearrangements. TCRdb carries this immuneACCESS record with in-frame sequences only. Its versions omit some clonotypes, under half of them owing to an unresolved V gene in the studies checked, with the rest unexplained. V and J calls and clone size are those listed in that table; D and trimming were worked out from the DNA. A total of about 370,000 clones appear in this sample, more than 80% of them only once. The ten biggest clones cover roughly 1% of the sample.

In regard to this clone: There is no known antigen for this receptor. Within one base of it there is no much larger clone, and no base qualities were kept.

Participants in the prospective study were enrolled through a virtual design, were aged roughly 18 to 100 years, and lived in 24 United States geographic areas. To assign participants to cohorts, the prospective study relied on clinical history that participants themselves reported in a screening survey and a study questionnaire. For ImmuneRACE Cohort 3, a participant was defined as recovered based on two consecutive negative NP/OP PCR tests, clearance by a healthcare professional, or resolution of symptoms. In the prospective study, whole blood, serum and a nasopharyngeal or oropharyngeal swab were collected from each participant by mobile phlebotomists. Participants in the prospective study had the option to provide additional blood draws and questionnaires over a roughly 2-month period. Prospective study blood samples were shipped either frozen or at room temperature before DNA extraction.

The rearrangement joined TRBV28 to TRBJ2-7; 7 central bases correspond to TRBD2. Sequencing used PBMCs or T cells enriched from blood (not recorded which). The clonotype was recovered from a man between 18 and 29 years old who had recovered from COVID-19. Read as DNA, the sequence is TGTGCCAGCAGTTTAGCGGGAGAAAAGTACGAGCAGTACTTC. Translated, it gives CASSLAGEKYEQYF. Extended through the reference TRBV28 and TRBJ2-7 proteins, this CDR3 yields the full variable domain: DVKVTQSSRYLVKRTGEKVFLECVQDMDHENMFWYRQDPGLGLRLIYFSYDVKMKEKGDIPEGYSVSREKKERFSLILESASTNQTSMYLCASSLAGEKYEQYFGPGTRLTVT.